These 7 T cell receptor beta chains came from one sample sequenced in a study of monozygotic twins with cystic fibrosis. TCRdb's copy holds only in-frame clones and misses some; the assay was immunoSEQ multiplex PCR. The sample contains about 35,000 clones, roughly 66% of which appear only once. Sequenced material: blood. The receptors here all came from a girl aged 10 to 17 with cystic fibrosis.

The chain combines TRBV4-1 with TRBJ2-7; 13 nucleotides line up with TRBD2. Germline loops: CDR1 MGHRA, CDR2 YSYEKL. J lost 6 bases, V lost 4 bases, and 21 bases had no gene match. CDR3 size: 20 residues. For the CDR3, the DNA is TGCGCCAGCAGCCCTATATGGGAAACTAGCGGGAGGGCCTTAGGCTGCGAGCAGTACTTC. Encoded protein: CASSPIWETSGRALGCEQYF.

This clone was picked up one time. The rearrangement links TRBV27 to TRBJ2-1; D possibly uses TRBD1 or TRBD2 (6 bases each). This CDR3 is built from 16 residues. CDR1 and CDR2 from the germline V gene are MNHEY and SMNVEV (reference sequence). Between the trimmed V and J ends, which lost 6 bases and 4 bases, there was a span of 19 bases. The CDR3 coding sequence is TGTGCCAGCAGCCGCACAGGGCGCGGGAAATACAATGAGCAGTTCTTC. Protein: CASSRTGRGKYNEQFF.

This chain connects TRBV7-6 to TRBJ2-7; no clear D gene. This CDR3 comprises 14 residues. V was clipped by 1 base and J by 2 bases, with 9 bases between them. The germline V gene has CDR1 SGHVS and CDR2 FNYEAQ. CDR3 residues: CASSLEPGPYEQYF. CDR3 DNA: TGTGCCAGCAGCTTAGAGCCAGGTCCCTACGAGCAGTACTTC.

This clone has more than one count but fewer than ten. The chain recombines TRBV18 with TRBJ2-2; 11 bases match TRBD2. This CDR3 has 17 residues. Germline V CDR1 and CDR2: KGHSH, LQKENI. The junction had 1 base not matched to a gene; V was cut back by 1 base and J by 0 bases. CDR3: CASSPLAGGTNTGELFF. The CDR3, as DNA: TGTGCCAGCTCACCACTAGCGGGAGGGACGAACACCGGGGAGCTGTTTTTT.

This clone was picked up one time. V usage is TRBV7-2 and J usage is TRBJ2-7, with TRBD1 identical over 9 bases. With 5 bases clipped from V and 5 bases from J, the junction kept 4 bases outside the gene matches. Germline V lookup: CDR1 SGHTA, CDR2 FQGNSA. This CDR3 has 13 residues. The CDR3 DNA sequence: TGTGCCAGCAGCCGACAGGGGGTACACGAGCAGTACTTC. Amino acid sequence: CASSRQGVHEQYF.

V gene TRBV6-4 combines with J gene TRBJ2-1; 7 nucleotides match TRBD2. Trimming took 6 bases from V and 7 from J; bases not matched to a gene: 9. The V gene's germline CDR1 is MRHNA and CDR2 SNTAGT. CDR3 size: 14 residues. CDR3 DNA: TGTGCCAGCAGCAAGGACTCGGGGGGAAATGAGCAGTTCTTC. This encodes CASSKDSGGNEQFF.

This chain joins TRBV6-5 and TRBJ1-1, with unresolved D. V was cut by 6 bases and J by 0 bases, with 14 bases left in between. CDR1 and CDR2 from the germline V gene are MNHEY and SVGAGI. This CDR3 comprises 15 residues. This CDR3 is CASSPAWSMNTEAFF. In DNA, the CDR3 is TGTGCCAGCAGCCCCGCGTGGAGCATGAACACTGAAGCTTTCTTT.